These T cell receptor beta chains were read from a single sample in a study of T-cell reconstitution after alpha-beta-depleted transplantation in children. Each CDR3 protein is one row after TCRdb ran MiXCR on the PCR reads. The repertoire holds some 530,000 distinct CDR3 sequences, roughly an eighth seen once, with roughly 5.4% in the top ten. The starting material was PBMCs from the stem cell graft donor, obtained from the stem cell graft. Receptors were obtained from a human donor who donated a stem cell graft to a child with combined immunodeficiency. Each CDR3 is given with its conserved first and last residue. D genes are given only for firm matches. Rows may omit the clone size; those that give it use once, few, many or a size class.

CASRQVGSYEQYF	TGCGCCAGCAGGCAAGTAGGGTCTTACGAGCAGTACTTC	TRBV4-1	many	.	TRBJ2-7
CASSLFHGSYEQYF	TGTGCCAGCAGCTTGTTCCACGGATCCTACGAGCAGTACTTC	TRBV5-5	.	.	TRBJ2-7
CASSTGPFGTEAFF	TGTGCCAGCAGTACAGGCCCCTTTGGCACTGAAGCTTTCTTT	TRBV12-3/TRBV12-4	few	.	TRBJ1-1
CASSVAVGTDTQYF	TGTGCCAGCAGCGTAGCCGTAGGGACAGATACGCAGTATTTT	TRBV9	few	.	TRBJ2-3
CSVATGTAGGYTF	TGCAGCGTCGCGACAGGGACAGCGGGCGGCTACACCTTC	TRBV29-1	many	TRBD1	TRBJ1-2
CAWSREGPETQYF	TGTGCCTGGAGCCGGGAGGGCCCAGAGACCCAGTACTTC	TRBV30	few	TRBD2	TRBJ2-5
CASSQSVGTDTQYF	TGTGCCAGCTCACAGTCAGTGGGCACAGATACGCAGTATTTT	TRBV18	.	.	TRBJ2-3
CASTSGAQSSPLHF	TGTGCCAGCACTTCGGGGGCACAGAGTTCACCCCTCCACTTT	TRBV12-3/TRBV12-4	.	.	TRBJ1-6
CASSPQLSYNEQFF	TGTGCCAGCAGCCCTCAGCTCTCCTACAATGAGCAGTTCTTC	TRBV6-2/TRBV6-3	few	.	TRBJ2-1
CASSYSRGPSYEQFF	TGTGCCAGCAGTTACTCCCGGGGACCCAGCTATGAGCAGTTCTTC	TRBV6-2/TRBV6-3	few	.	TRBJ2-1
CASSLASWDSRFHQPQHF	TGTGCCAGCAGCTTGGCTTCTTGGGACAGCCGCTTTCACCAGCCCCAGCATTTT	TRBV5-5	.	TRBD1	TRBJ1-5
CSVERRLNTEAFF	TGCAGCGTTGAAAGACGGCTGAACACTGAAGCTTTCTTT	TRBV29-1	many	.	TRBJ1-1
CSVDRNQETQYF	TGCAGCGTTGACAGAAACCAAGAGACCCAGTACTTC	TRBV29-1	many	.	TRBJ2-5
CASSPVREISYNEQFF	TGTGCCAGCAGTCCGGTAAGGGAGATCTCCTACAATGAGCAGTTCTTC	TRBV12-3/TRBV12-4	few	.	TRBJ2-1
CASSFFRGRGYEQYF	TGTGCCAGCAGCTTCTTCAGGGGGCGCGGCTACGAGCAGTACTTC	TRBV11-3	few	TRBD1	TRBJ2-7
CASSFYVPSKGAPSTDTQYF	TGTGCCAGCAGTTTCTACGTGCCTTCAAAGGGGGCTCCTAGCACAGATACGCAGTATTTT	TRBV28	.	TRBD1	TRBJ2-3
CSAREVGPFRTDTQYF	TGCAGTGCTAGAGAGGTTGGCCCCTTCCGCACAGATACGCAGTATTTT	TRBV20-1	few	.	TRBJ2-3
CASSFNQNTGELFF	TGTGCCAGCAGCTTTAATCAGAACACCGGGGAGCTGTTTTTT	TRBV7-6	.	.	TRBJ2-2
CSVEGTGKETQYF	TGCAGCGTCGAAGGGACAGGGAAAGAGACCCAGTACTTC	TRBV29-1	.	TRBD1	TRBJ2-5
CSARDSHSSGNTIYF	TGCAGTGCTAGAGACAGTCACTCCTCTGGAAACACCATATATTTT	TRBV20-1	.	.	TRBJ1-3
CASSLAHGELFF	TGTGCCAGCAGCTTAGCCCACGGGGAGCTGTTTTTT	TRBV7-8	few	.	TRBJ2-2
CASSLGTGKNEQYF	TGTGCCAGCAGCCTGGGGACAGGAAAAAACGAGCAGTACTTC	TRBV5-5	many	TRBD1	TRBJ2-7
CSVCQAGEYEQYF	TGCAGCGTGTGTCAGGCGGGGGAGTACGAGCAGTACTTC	TRBV29-1	few	TRBD2	TRBJ2-7
CASSQTNRGAGYTF	TGTGCCAGCAGCCAAACGAACAGGGGCGCTGGCTACACCTTC	TRBV4-2	many	TRBD1	TRBJ1-2
CASRPTESYEQYF	TGTGCCAGCAGACCGACAGAATCCTACGAGCAGTACTTC	TRBV7-2	few	.	TRBJ2-7
CASSLTSGNNEQFF	TGTGCCAGCAGCTTGACTAGCGGGAACAATGAGCAGTTCTTC	TRBV5-1	many	TRBD2	TRBJ2-1
CASSLRGGRLYF	TGTGCCAGCAGCTTAAGAGGGGGGCGATTGTATTTT	TRBV7-3	.	.	TRBJ2-3
CSATGAEVFF	TGCAGCGCTACAGGAGCTGAAGTTTTCTTT	TRBV29-1	.	.	TRBJ1-1
CSVEDSEALAEQFF	TGCAGCGTTGAAGATTCGGAGGCTTTGGCTGAGCAGTTCTTC	TRBV29-1	many	.	TRBJ2-1
CASTAYGRWLAGALGADYEQYF	TGTGCCAGCACAGCTTATGGTCGTTGGCTAGCGGGAGCGCTGGGGGCTGACTACGAGCAGTACTTC	TRBV7-2	.	TRBD2	TRBJ2-7
CASSSSGRYEQYF	TGTGCCAGCAGCTCCAGCGGGAGATACGAGCAGTACTTC	TRBV7-2	.	TRBD2	TRBJ2-7
CASSGGTPSTDTQYF	TGTGCCAGCAGCGGGGGGACGCCTAGCACAGATACGCAGTATTTT	TRBV9	.	.	TRBJ2-3
CASSVADRYEQYF	TGTGCCAGCAGCGTAGCGGATCGCTACGAGCAGTACTTC	TRBV9	.	.	TRBJ2-7
CSATDITTLNTEAFF	TGCAGTGCTACCGACATCACAACCCTCAACACTGAAGCTTTCTTT	TRBV20-1	few	.	TRBJ1-1
CSANRGPTTGELFF	TGCAGTGCTAATAGGGGGCCCACCACCGGGGAGCTGTTTTTT	TRBV20-1	many	TRBD1	TRBJ2-2
CSVETAGISYEQYF	TGCAGCGTTGAAACGGCAGGGATTTCCTACGAGCAGTACTTC	TRBV29-1	few	.	TRBJ2-7
CASSLFSSYNSPLHF	TGTGCCAGCAGTTTATTCAGCTCCTATAATTCACCCCTCCACTTT	TRBV27	many	.	TRBJ1-6
CASSLRQATSPLHF	TGTGCCAGCAGTTTAAGACAGGCCACATCACCCCTCCACTTT	TRBV12-3/TRBV12-4	many	.	TRBJ1-6
CASSITRIAGPNEQFF	TGTGCCAGCAGTATCACCCGAATAGCGGGTCCCAATGAGCAGTTCTTC	TRBV6-1	few	TRBD2	TRBJ2-1
CASSATVGTRVGGSYNEQFF	TGTGCCAGCAGCGCGACGGTGGGGACTAGAGTAGGGGGGTCGTACAATGAGCAGTTCTTC	TRBV7-8	.	TRBD2	TRBJ2-1
CASTSSLSTDTQYF	TGTGCCAGCACCAGCTCCCTCAGCACAGATACGCAGTATTTT	TRBV21-1	.	.	TRBJ2-3
CASSLGGQGKRRYEQYF	TGTGCCAGCAGCTTAGGAGGGCAGGGGAAAAGGCGATACGAGCAGTACTTC	TRBV7-2	many	.	TRBJ2-7